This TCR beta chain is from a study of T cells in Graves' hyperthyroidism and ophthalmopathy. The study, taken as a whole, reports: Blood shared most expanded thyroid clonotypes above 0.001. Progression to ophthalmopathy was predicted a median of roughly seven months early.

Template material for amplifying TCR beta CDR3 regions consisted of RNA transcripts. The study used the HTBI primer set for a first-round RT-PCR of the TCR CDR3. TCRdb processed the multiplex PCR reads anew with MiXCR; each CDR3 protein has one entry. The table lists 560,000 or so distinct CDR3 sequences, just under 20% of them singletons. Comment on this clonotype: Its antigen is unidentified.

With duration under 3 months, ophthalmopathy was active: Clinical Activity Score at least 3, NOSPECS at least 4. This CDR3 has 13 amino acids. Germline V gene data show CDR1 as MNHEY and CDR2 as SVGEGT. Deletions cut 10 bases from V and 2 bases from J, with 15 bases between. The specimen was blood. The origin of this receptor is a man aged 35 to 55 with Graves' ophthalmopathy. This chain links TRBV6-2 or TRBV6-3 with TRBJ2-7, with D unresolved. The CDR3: CAIQSRLAYEQYF. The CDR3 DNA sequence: TGTGCCATCCAAAGCAGGCTAGCCTACGAGCAGTACTTC.